This T cell receptor (beta chain) was documented in a study of CD8 T cells in ankylosing spondylitis. Study outcomes and limitations: Some of the motif variants had earlier been found in reactive arthritis patients' fluid and blood. Characteristic of ankylosing spondylitis blood, it appeared, was a TCR beta motif comprising about eight highly homologous variants.

About this clonotype: Antigen: not known. One junction end disagrees with the germline gene, perhaps due to a read error.

TCRdb re-derived calls from the 5' RACE reads in MiXCR, one entry per CDR3 protein. The profile covers 350,000 to 450,000 distinct CDR3 sequences, with more than 20% appearing a single time and 13% taken by the ten largest. Per germline, CDR1 SGDLS and CDR2 YYNGEE. This CDR3 is built from 16 residues. This chain connects TRBV9 to TRBJ2-5; tentatively, D is TRBD1 or TRBD2 (6 bases each). The specimen was blood, either unsorted or a sorted T cell fraction (not recorded which). The sequence came from a male donor with ankylosing spondylitis or in good health (not recorded which). In DNA form, the CDR3 reads TGTGCCAGCAGTGTAGAACAGGGAGGAGAGGGGGAGACCCAGTACTTC. It yields the protein CASSVEQGGEGETQYF.